One and the same sample provided the 22 T cell receptor beta chains below, sequenced in a study of Ad26.COV2.S vaccination and SARS-CoV-2 variants. TCRdb keeps only in-frame clones here, not all; method: immunoSEQ multiplex PCR. Of hundreds of thousands of clones listed, around 92% are singletons. Treatment of the sample: some 20 received Ad26.COV2.S at low or high dose, single or two shots; roughly 5 received placebo; per-sample allocation not given. Material that was analyzed had been drawn on day 63 after the first vaccine or placebo injection. Sequenced material: peripheral blood, taken in a trial of Ad26.COV2.S vaccine versus placebo. Receptor source: a person between 18 and 65 years old who received the Ad26.COV2.S COVID-19 vaccine or a placebo.

This chain uses TRBV7-9 with TRBJ2-7; maybe TRBD1 (6 bases). Trimming took 4 bases from V and 3 from J, leaving 16 bases between them. The V gene's germline CDR1 is SEHNR and CDR2 FQNEAQ (reference sequence). This CDR3 is built from 15 residues. The CDR3, as DNA: TGTGCCAGCAGCTCCCAAGCCGACAGGTTCTACGAGCAGTACTTC. This codes for CASSSQADRFYEQYF.

This chain joins TRBV19 and TRBJ1-5; 11 positions agree with TRBD1. V shed 5 bases, J shed 4 bases, and the junction held 4 bases outside the gene matches. Germline V gives CDR1 LNHDA, CDR2 SQIVND (reference sequence). There are 15 residues in the CDR3. The CDR3 sequence is CASSGGTGGNQPQHF. CDR3 DNA sequence: TGTGCCAGTAGTGGGGGGACAGGGGGAAATCAGCCCCAGCATTTT.

The chain joins TRBV5-4 to TRBJ1-1; a possible D gene is TRBD1 (5 bases). Germline lookup yields CDR1 SGHNT and CDR2 YYREEE (reference sequence). The V end lost 4 bases, the J end lost 6 bases, and 10 bases lay between the germline ends. The CDR3 extends over 12 amino acids. CDR3 sequence: CASSVGGAEAFF. CDR3 coding DNA: TGTGCCAGCAGCGTCGGGGGGGCTGAAGCTTTCTTT.

Of note for this clone: The junction departs from germline at one end; a sequencing error may be responsible. The V and J genes are TRBV18 and TRBJ2-1; D is ambiguous. From germline, CDR1 is KGHSH and CDR2 LQKENI. There are 16 residues in the CDR3. The CDR3 DNA reads TGTGCCAGCTCACCACCAGCAACCACCTCCAACAATGAGCAGTTCTTC. Translating gives CASSPPATTSNNEQFF.

V and J are TRBV30 and TRBJ1-1; weak D call: TRBD1 (5 bases). The V end lost 3 bases, the J end lost 6 bases, and 14 bases lay between the germline ends. There are 13 residues in the CDR3. Germline V gene data show CDR1 as GTSNPN and CDR2 as SVGIG (reference sequence). Here the CDR3 DNA reads TGTGCCTGGAGGCCCCTTCGGGACTCTGAAGCTTTCTTT. Translated, it gives CAWRPLRDSEAFF.

CDR3: CAWSVRGGLSYNSPLHF. The DNA for the CDR3 is TGTGCCTGGAGTGTACGAGGGGGCTTGTCGTATAATTCACCCCTCCACTTT. The chain combines TRBV30 with TRBJ1-6; 7 bases are shared with TRBD1. Trimming cost V 0 bases and J 4 bases; bases outside gene matches: 9. This CDR3 has 17 residues. CDR1 GTSNPN and CDR2 SVGIG come from the germline V gene (reference sequence).

The rearrangement links TRBV5-1 to TRBJ2-3, with D perhaps matching TRBD1 or TRBD2 (5 bases each). The CDR3 contains 16 residues. The V gene lost 0 bases and the J gene lost 0 bases, with 11 bases spanning the gap. Germline CDR1 SGHRS, CDR2 YFSETQ. In DNA form, the CDR3 reads TGCGCCAGCAGCTTGGGGGCCAGGGAGAGCACAGATACGCAGTATTTT. This gives the protein CASSLGARESTDTQYF. The full variable domain, with the rest looked up from reference TRBV5-1 and TRBJ2-3, is KAGVTQTPRYLIKTRGQQVTLSCSPISGHRSVSWYQQTPGQGLQFLFEYFSETQRNKGNFPGRFSGRQFSNSRSEMNVSTLELGDSALYLCASSLGARESTDTQYFGPGTRLTVL.

The sample holds one count of this clone. The rearrangement links TRBV3-1 (or the pseudogene TRBV3-2) to TRBJ2-7; D ambiguous. Germline V gene sequence: CDR1 LGHDT, CDR2 YNNKEL (reference sequence). Trimming stripped 6 bases from V and 0 bases from J, with 9 bases between. The CDR3 has 13 residues. This CDR3 reads CASSRSGSYEQYF. The CDR3 nucleotides read TGTGCCAGCAGTCGGTCGGGCTCCTACGAGCAGTACTTC.

The chain recombines TRBV6-5 with TRBJ1-1; D is perhaps TRBD1 (5 bases). V was shortened by 10 bases and J by 3 bases, with 12 bases between the two germline ends. The length of the CDR3 is 12 residues. Germline CDR1 is MNHEY and CDR2 is SVGAGI. The CDR3 DNA is TGTGCCACCAAATCAGGGTACACTGAAGCTTTCTTT. Translation gives CATKSGYTEAFF.

This clone was counted a few times. This chain uses TRBV4-2 with TRBJ2-2; tentative D call: TRBD1 (6 bases). CDR1 LGHNA and CDR2 YNFKEQ come from the germline V gene. Trimming took off 4 bases at V and 1 base at J, with 7 bases between the two ends. This CDR3 has 14 amino acids. The CDR3 DNA reads as TGTGCCAGCAGCCCGGACAGGAACACCGGGGAGCTGTTTTTT. It yields the protein CASSPDRNTGELFF.

Turning to this clone: The CDR3 ends on some other residue instead of the conserved phenylalanine or tryptophan, so this is likely a read error. No DNA is shown, since the ends of the CDR3 on it are uncertain; the CDR3 is the one TCRdb lists. The chain has TRBV11-3 and TRBJ2-7; the table's D gene call, TRBD1, was not cross checked with the DNA. The CDR3 has 11 residues if both end residues are counted. The V gene's germline CDR1 is SGHNT and CDR2 YENEEA. This CDR3 is CASSLSRDRYQ.

A word on this clone: The sample has other DNA sequences that encode this CDR3 too. The chain combines TRBV19 with TRBJ2-3; D gene unclear. V lost 1 base and J 0 bases, leaving 5 bases between the germline ends. CDR3 length: 14 amino acids. Germline V CDR1 and CDR2: LNHDA, SQIVND (reference sequence). The CDR3 DNA sequence: TGTGCCAGTAGTATAGGCGGTAGCACAGATACGCAGTATTTT. Amino acid sequence: CASSIGGSTDTQYF.

V is TRBV30 and J is TRBJ2-7; 7 positions match TRBD1. This CDR3 has 13 residues. From germline, CDR1 is GTSNPN and CDR2 SVGIG (reference sequence). After removal of 5 bases from V and 6 bases from J, the junction contained 10 bases not matched to a gene. The DNA of the CDR3 is TGTGCCTGGGGGTTGACAGGGTTGGGCGAGCAGTACTTC. Residues: CAWGLTGLGEQYF.

J is TRBJ2-1 and V is TRBV7-2, with 9 positions matching TRBD2. The CDR3 runs 18 residues. The V gene's germline CDR1 is SGHTA and CDR2 FQGNSA. The J segment lost 0 bases and the V segment lost 1 base, leaving 7 bases of the junction unmatched. CDR3: CASSLVAGGAISYNEQFF. In DNA, the CDR3 is TGTGCCAGCAGCTTAGTGGCGGGGGGGGCCATCTCCTACAATGAGCAGTTCTTC. The complete variable domain, with remaining parts taken from reference TRBV7-2 and TRBJ2-1, reads GAGVSQSPSNKVTEKGKDVELRCDPISGHTALYWYRQSLGQGLEFLIYFQGNSAPDKSGLPSDRFSAERTGGSVSTLTIQRTQQEDSAVYLCASSLVAGGAISYNEQFFGPGTRLTVL.

The gene calls are TRBV7-8 and TRBJ1-4; D is uncertain. Germline-derived CDR1 and CDR2 are SGHVS and FQNEAQ. The CDR3 spans 15 residues. Trimming stripped 0 bases from V and 4 bases from J, with 9 bases between. The CDR3 sequence: CASSLAGRYNEKLFF. CDR3 coding DNA: TGTGCCAGCAGCTTAGCAGGCAGATATAATGAAAAACTGTTTTTT.

V gene TRBV5-4 combines with J gene TRBJ2-5, with 7 bases matching TRBD2. The ends lost 3 bases at V and 5 bases at J; junction bases unmatched: 10. The CDR3 is 15 residues long. The germline V gene has CDR1 SGHNT and CDR2 YYREEE (reference sequence). This CDR3 is CASSSGGMGRETQYF. The CDR3 region has the DNA TGTGCCAGCAGCTCGGGAGGTATGGGACGGGAGACCCAGTACTTC. The whole variable domain, filled in from reference TRBV5-4 and TRBJ2-5, reads ETGVTQSPTHLIKTRGQQVTLRCSSQSGHNTVSWYQQALGQGPQFIFQYYREEENGRGNFPPRFSGLQFPNYSSELNVNALELDDSALYLCASSSGGMGRETQYFGPGTRLLVL.

The chain combines TRBV10-3 with TRBJ1-5; no definite D call. The germline gives CDR1 ENHRY, CDR2 SYGVKD. The CDR3 length is 14 residues. The germline V and J ends were trimmed by 2 bases and 0 bases, with 5 bases remaining between them. CDR3 nucleotide sequence: TGTGCCATCAGTGAGGAGGATAGCAATCAGCCCCAGCATTTT. This codes for CAISEEDSNQPQHF.

This sequence joins TRBV4-2 and TRBJ2-2, with a tentative D call TRBD1 (6 bases). Germline V CDR1 and CDR2: LGHNA, YNFKEQ. The germline V and J ends were trimmed by 3 bases and 3 bases, with 20 bases remaining between them. The CDR3 is 18 residues long. CDR3 amino acids: CASSHFTSGTLDTGELFF. In DNA, the CDR3 is TGTGCCAGCAGCCACTTTACTTCCGGGACACTAGACACCGGGGAGCTGTTTTTT.

V gene TRBV7-9 combines with J gene TRBJ2-7; 8 bases are shared with TRBD2. Germline lookup yields CDR1 SEHNR and CDR2 FQNEAQ (reference sequence). V was clipped by 5 bases and J by 1 base; unmatched bases: 4. The CDR3 covers 14 residues. The CDR3 loop is CASSPTSGSYEQYF. CDR3 DNA sequence: TGTGCCAGCAGCCCTACTAGCGGTTCCTACGAGCAGTACTTC.

The J gene is TRBJ2-4, the V gene TRBV29-1; D gene unclear. The CDR3 is 14 amino acids. Trimming cost V 5 bases and J 0 bases, with 11 bases left between them. Per the germline V gene, CDR1 is SQVTM and CDR2 is ANQGSEA. CDR3 loop: CSVSTALAKNIQYF. In nucleotides, the CDR3 is TGCAGCGTTAGCACAGCGCTAGCCAAAAACATTCAGTACTTC. Combining the CDR3 with reference TRBV29-1 and TRBJ2-4 gives the whole variable domain SAVISQKPSRDICQRGTSLTIQCQVDSQVTMMFWYRQQPGQSLTLIATANQGSEATYESGFVIDKFPISRPNLTFSTLTVSNMSPEDSSIYLCSVSTALAKNIQYFGAGTRLSVL.

The gene calls are TRBV18 and TRBJ1-3; D is unresolved. V was trimmed by 5 bases and J by 7 bases, leaving 21 bases between them. This CDR3 comprises 16 residues. Germline lookup yields CDR1 KGHSH and CDR2 LQKENI. The CDR3 region is CASSSTVQSTRNTIYF. CDR3 nucleotides: TGTGCCAGCTCATCTACAGTACAAAGTACGCGGAACACCATATATTTT.

This chain joins TRBV19 and TRBJ1-4; the D gene is possibly TRBD1 (6 bases). Germline CDR1 is LNHDA and CDR2 is SQIVND (reference sequence). This CDR3 spans 15 amino acids. Trimming pared 5 bases from V and 0 bases from J, leaving 10 bases between. The CDR3 nucleotides read TGTGCCAGTAGTCCGAGACAGGCAACTAATGAAAAACTGTTTTTT. The encoded protein is CASSPRQATNEKLFF.